These 9 T cell receptor beta chains came from one sample sequenced in a study of CD8 T cells in Susac syndrome. Random hexamers served to reverse transcribe roughly 0.45 to 1 ug RNA. TCRdb called the immunoSEQ multiplex PCR reads again in MiXCR, with one record for every CDR3 protein. The data show 150,000 to 250,000 distinct CDR3 sequences, with over 90% seen just once and 0.093% held by the top ten. The sequenced sample was CD4+ T cells from PBMCs. These receptor sequences come from a human donor with multiple sclerosis.

The genes are TRBV6-5 and TRBJ1-2; 8 nucleotides agree with TRBD1. Trimming removed 10 bases from V and 5 bases from J; junction bases left unmatched: 3. The CDR3 contains 11 residues. Germline V lookup: CDR1 MNHEY, CDR2 SVGAGI. This chain's CDR3 is CATGQEYGYTF. DNA for the CDR3: TGTGCCACGGGACAGGAATATGGCTACACCTTC.

The rearrangement joins TRBV20-1 to TRBJ2-1; a weak D match, TRBD1 (6 bases). The CDR3 is 14 residues long. From germline, CDR1 is DFQATT and CDR2 SNEGSKA (reference sequence). The V and J ends lost 7 bases and 5 bases respectively, with 18 bases between them. The CDR3 region has the DNA TGCAGTGTTTTGACACAGGGTCCCCACAATGAGCAGTTCTTC. Encoded protein: CSVLTQGPHNEQFF.

V gene TRBV27 combines with J gene TRBJ1-1, with unresolved D. Trimming cost V 9 bases and J 2 bases, with 13 bases left between them. Per germline, CDR1 MNHEY and CDR2 SMNVEV (reference sequence). The CDR3 contains 13 residues. DNA of the CDR3: TGTGCCAGTAGAACTCGGCGAAACACTGAAGCTTTCTTT. Its translation: CASRTRRNTEAFF.

The rearrangement uses TRBV2 and TRBJ2-5, with D possibly matching TRBD1 (6 bases). From germline, CDR1 is SNHLY and CDR2 FYNNEI. This CDR3 is 15 amino acids long. Trimming cost V 4 bases and J 5 bases, with 17 bases left between them. The DNA for the CDR3 is TGTGCCAGCAGTGTTGATAGGGGGAGCAGGGAGACCCAGTACTTC. Translation: CASSVDRGSRETQYF.

The V and J genes are TRBV15 and TRBJ1-3; no definite D call. The CDR3 is 15 residues long. Between the trimmed V and J ends, which lost 0 bases and 8 bases, there was a span of 14 bases. The germline V gene encodes CDR1 LNHNV and CDR2 YYDKDF (reference sequence). Written as DNA, the CDR3 is TGTGCCACCAGCAGAGACGGCGGGAGCTGGGACACCATATATTTT. Protein product: CATSRDGGSWDTIYF.

This sequence joins TRBV30 and TRBJ1-1; D remains unclear. V was cut by 5 bases and J by 1 base, with 14 bases left in between. Germline CDR1 reads GTSNPN; CDR2 reads SVGIG (reference sequence). The CDR3 is made up of 14 amino acids. The CDR3 DNA reads as TGTGCCTGGGATCCGGGAACTAAGAACACTGAAGCTTTCTTT. Protein: CAWDPGTKNTEAFF.

The chain combines TRBV20-1 with TRBJ2-7, with TRBD2 matching 7 bases. Germline V gives CDR1 DFQATT, CDR2 SNEGSKA (reference sequence). The CDR3 sequence is 14 residues long. V shed 6 bases, J shed 0 bases, and the junction held 8 bases outside the gene matches. CDR3 in DNA: TGCAGTGCACCACTAGCGACTAACTCCTACGAGCAGTACTTC. This encodes CSAPLATNSYEQYF.

The rearrangement joins TRBV7-9 to TRBJ1-1; D perhaps matches TRBD1 (5 bases). Looked up from germline, CDR1 is SEHNR and CDR2 is FQNEAQ (reference sequence). The CDR3 extends over 13 amino acids. The ends were cut back, 2 bases at V and 7 bases at J, with 11 bases in the middle. CDR3 DNA sequence: TGTGCCAGCAGCTTATCGAACGGGGGTGAAGCTTTCTTT. Amino acids: CASSLSNGGEAFF.

The chain recombines TRBV5-4 with TRBJ2-1, with 8 bases aligning to TRBD1. This CDR3 contains 16 residues. Per the germline V gene, CDR1 is SGHNT and CDR2 is YYREEE (reference sequence). Trimming cost V 4 bases and J 6 bases; bases outside gene matches: 12. Written as DNA, the CDR3 is TGTGCCAGCAGCCGCGTGGACAGGGTGGGCTCCAATGAGCAGTTCTTC. Its protein product is CASSRVDRVGSNEQFF.